What follows is one T cell receptor beta chain and its context. The antigen is not known. This sample is part of a study of shared clonotypes between healthy human individuals. Study information: Participating donors consisted of two women and three men aged 18 to 49. Researchers assigned three CD4 naive, three CD4 memory, two CD8 naive and one CD8 memory plate to each donor.

Data came from immunoSEQ multiplex PCR; TCRdb stores just in-frame clones and leaves some out. This sample carries 100,000 to 130,000 clones, about 70% of them seen once, and the ten largest clones take around 24%. Points from the study as a whole: In having few donors, the study represented limited genetic and exposure-history diversity. Specimens sampled were limited to blood, with tissue repertoires likely differing.

The CDR3 covers 15 residues. V lost 3 bases, J lost 4 bases, and 16 bases lay in between. CDR1 is SGHVS and CDR2 is FQNEAQ in the germline V gene. The sequenced material came from memory CD8+ T cells sorted from blood. This sample's subset: CD45RO+ cells pooled with CCR7-negative TemRA cells. The clonotype originates from a woman in her 30s in good health. This rearrangement joins TRBV7-8 to TRBJ2-7; D might be TRBD2 (6 bases). The DNA for the CDR3 is TGTGCCAGCAGCTTTTCCCCCGGGAGTTTATACGAGCAGTACTTC. The encoded protein is CASSFSPGSLYEQYF.